A selection of T cell receptor beta chains follows, all from one sample in a study of glioma-infiltrating T cells after dendritic cell vaccination. Sequencing was performed with immunoSEQ multiplex PCR; in TCRdb, only in-frame clones are kept and a portion is missing. Of fewer than 100,000 clones listed, around 84% were seen once; the top ten hold approximately 14%. The input for sequencing was blood, taken before dendritic cell vaccination. The receptors come from a human donor with glioblastoma. Both conserved end residues are part of each CDR3. The order of the fields is D gene, J gene, V gene, CDR3 DNA, CDR3 protein. The D gene is left open where the match is weak.

D: TRBD1
J: TRBJ2-6
V: TRBV19
DNA: TGTGCCAGTAGCCGGGGACAGTCTGGGGCCAACGTCCTGACTTTC
CDR3: CASSRGQSGANVLTF

D: TRBD1
J: TRBJ2-7
V: TRBV27
DNA: TGTGCCAGCAGTTTATGGACAGGGTCTGGCGAGCAGTACTTC
CDR3: CASSLWTGSGEQYF

D: NA
J: TRBJ1-2
V: TRBV6-1
DNA: TGTGCCAGCAACCAGAGTCCGGGAGTGGTAGATGGCTACACCTTC
CDR3: CASNQSPGVVDGYTF

D: NA
J: TRBJ1-1
V: TRBV5-4
DNA: TGTGCCAGCAGCTTGCAGGGGACGAACACTGAAGCTTTCTTT
CDR3: CASSLQGTNTEAFF

D: NA
J: TRBJ1-1
V: TRBV11-1
DNA: TGTGCCAGCAGCTTAGCGCAGGGGTGGGCGGATAGGAATGAAGCTTTCTTT
CDR3: CASSLAQGWADRNEAFF

D: NA
J: TRBJ1-5
V: TRBV6-5
DNA: TGTGCCAGCTCGACCCAGGGTAGCAATCAGCCCCAGCATTTT
CDR3: CASSTQGSNQPQHF

D: TRBD2
J: TRBJ2-1
V: TRBV11-3
DNA: TGTGCCAGCAGCTCCGGGACTAGCGGGAGCGCTGAGCAGTTCTTC
CDR3: CASSSGTSGSAEQFF

D: NA
J: TRBJ2-2
V: TRBV15
DNA: TGTGCCACCAGCAGAGGGCCCGGGGAGCTGTTTTTT
CDR3: CATSRGPGELFF

D: NA
J: TRBJ2-7
V: TRBV5-1
DNA: TGCGCCAGCAGCTTGGATCAGGGGACCTACGAGCAGTACTTC
CDR3: CASSLDQGTYEQYF

D: TRBD1
J: TRBJ2-7
V: TRBV29-1
DNA: TGCAGCGTTGTTTCCAGGGGGTACGAGCAGTACTTC
CDR3: CSVVSRGYEQYF